This TCR beta chain was recorded in a study of CXCR3-negative and CXCR3-positive naive CD8 T cells. 5' RACE that incorporated UMI labels was used to prepare the TRB cDNA libraries. TCRdb re-called the 5' RACE reads; every CDR3 protein appears as one record, without DNA. The sample includes approximately 83,000 distinct CDR3 sequences. Naive CD8+ T cells had a CD45RO-CCR7+CD27+CD95- phenotype. The CDR3 sequence is 16 residues long. The germline CDR1 and CDR2 sequences are SGHAT and FQNNGV. This sequence originates from a human donor in good health. Some clones in this sample may be carry-over from other donors' samples. The chain recombines TRBV11-2 with TRBJ2-1; TCRdb names TRBD2, which stays unverified in the absence of DNA. Sequencing was done on a sample of naive CXCR3- CD8+ T cells from blood. Subset noted: CD45RO-CCR7+CD27+CD95- naive CD8+ T cells lacking CXCR3 (TNR3-). The CDR3 spells CASSLTKNIGSNEQFF.